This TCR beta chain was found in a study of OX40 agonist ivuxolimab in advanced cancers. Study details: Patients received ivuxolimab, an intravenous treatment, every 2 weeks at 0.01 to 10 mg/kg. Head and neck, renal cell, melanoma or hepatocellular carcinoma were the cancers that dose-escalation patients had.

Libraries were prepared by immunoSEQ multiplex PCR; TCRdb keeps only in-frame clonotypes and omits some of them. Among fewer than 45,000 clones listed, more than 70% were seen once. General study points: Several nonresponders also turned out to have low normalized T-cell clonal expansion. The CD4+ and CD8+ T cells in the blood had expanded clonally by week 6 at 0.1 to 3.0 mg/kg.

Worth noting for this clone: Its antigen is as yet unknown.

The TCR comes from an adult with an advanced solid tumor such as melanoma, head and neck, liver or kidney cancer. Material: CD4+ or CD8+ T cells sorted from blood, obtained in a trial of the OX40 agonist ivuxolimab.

This CDR3 is CASRPGLAGHEQFF. The CDR3 DNA is TGTGCCAGCAGGCCGGGACTAGCTGGGCATGAGCAGTTCTTC. This chain uses TRBV28 with TRBJ2-1; 9 bases are a match to TRBD2. The CDR3 totals 14 residues. Looked up from germline, CDR1 is MDHEN and CDR2 is SYDVKM. After removal of 6 bases from V and 8 bases from J, the junction contained 8 bases not matched to a gene.